This passage covers 28 T cell receptor beta chains from one sample sequenced in a study of T cell changes during pregnancy in multiple sclerosis. Only in-frame clones appear in the TCRdb table, and some are missing; sequencing was by immunoSEQ multiplex PCR. The sample has about 15,000 clones, approximately 95% seen once. The sequencing here drew on peripheral blood, taken in the third trimester of pregnancy. The receptors were sampled from a female donor with multiple sclerosis, enrolled in a pregnancy study.

This sequence joins TRBV2 and TRBJ2-3; no firm D call. V lost 7 bases to trimming and J lost 5 bases, with 16 bases between them. The length of the CDR3 is 14 residues. Germline V gene data show CDR1 as SNHLY and CDR2 as FYNNEI. The DNA for the CDR3 is TGTGCCAGCAACAACCTGCTACGGGTAGATACGCAGTATTTT. The encoded protein is CASNNLLRVDTQYF.

The rearrangement joins TRBV28 to TRBJ2-2; D possibly corresponds to TRBD2 (6 bases). Deletions cut 7 bases from V and 4 bases from J, with 16 bases between. Germline CDR1 is MDHEN and CDR2 is SYDVKM. The CDR3 is made up of 15 amino acids. The CDR3 DNA follows: TGTGCCAGCACCCTCGGAGGGTTAGGCACCGGGGAGCTGTTTTTT. It specifies CASTLGGLGTGELFF.

This sequence joins TRBV27 and TRBJ1-4, with D perhaps TRBD1 (6 bases). V dropped 7 bases and J dropped 3 bases, with 9 bases sitting between them. CDR1 is MNHEY, CDR2 SMNVEV, per germline (reference sequence). This CDR3 is built from 13 residues. The chain's CDR3 is CASKRGPNEKLFF. CDR3 bases: TGTGCCAGCAAGCGGGGGCCTAATGAAAAACTGTTTTTT. Combining the CDR3 with reference TRBV27 and TRBJ1-4 gives the whole variable domain EAQVTQNPRYLITVTGKKLTVTCSQNMNHEYMSWYRQDPGLGLRQIYYSMNVEVTDKGDVPEGYKVSRKEKRNFPLILESPSPNQTSLYFCASKRGPNEKLFFGSGTQLSVL.

The chain links TRBV18 to TRBJ2-2, with 7 bases lining up with TRBD2. J was trimmed by 2 bases and V by 4 bases; bases with no gene match: 4. There are 15 residues in the CDR3. Germline assignment: CDR1 KGHSH and CDR2 LQKENI. CDR3 region: CASSRPSGNTGELFF. For the CDR3, the DNA is TGTGCCAGCTCACGGCCTAGCGGTAACACCGGGGAGCTGTTTTTT.

V is TRBV6-1 and J is TRBJ1-1; D gene uncertain. Germline CDR1 and CDR2: MNHNS and SASEGT. CDR3 length: 12 residues. The germline V and J ends were trimmed by 3 bases and 11 bases, with 13 bases remaining between them. CDR3: CASSDFPFVAFF. DNA of the CDR3: TGTGCCAGCAGTGATTTCCCGTTTGTGGCTTTCTTT.

This clone was seen only once. The chain uses TRBV5-1 and TRBJ2-7, with TRBD2 matching 11 bases. Germline lookup yields CDR1 SGHRS and CDR2 YFSETQ. The CDR3 consists of 16 residues. J lost 6 bases, V lost 2 bases, and 10 bases had no gene match. CDR3 in amino acids: CASSFSGGAVNGEQYF. The CDR3 DNA reads TGCGCCAGCAGCTTTAGCGGGGGGGCCGTCAATGGCGAGCAGTACTTC.

In its sample, this clone was seen a few times. Compared with germline, one end of the junction differs, possibly owing to a read error. This chain joins TRBV7-2 and TRBJ2-2; no clear D. This CDR3 comprises 13 residues. Germline V gives CDR1 SGHTA, CDR2 FQGNSA. The DNA of the CDR3 is TGTGCCAGCAGCTTAACCAACAGCGGGGAGCTGTTTTTT. Its protein product is CASSLTNSGELFF.

V gene TRBV19 combines with J gene TRBJ2-6, with TRBD1 matching over 7 bases. The ends lost 9 bases at V and 0 bases at J; junction bases unmatched: 8. The CDR3 length is 16 residues. Germline loops: CDR1 LNHDA, CDR2 SQIVND (reference sequence). The CDR3 nucleotides read TGTGCCAGCCTGGACAGGTCGACCTCTGGGGCCAACGTCCTGACTTTC. It encodes CASLDRSTSGANVLTF.

J is TRBJ2-1 and V is TRBV11-2; 11 bases are shared with TRBD1. Germline values: CDR1 SGHAT, CDR2 FQNNGV. This CDR3 contains 14 residues. Trimming removed 2 bases from V and 10 bases from J; junction bases left unmatched: 4. The CDR3 is CASSLLGQGGEQFF. In DNA form, the CDR3 reads TGTGCCAGCAGCTTACTGGGACAGGGGGGGGAGCAGTTCTTC.

The chain uses TRBV9 and TRBJ2-7, with 10 bases matching TRBD2. Germline values: CDR1 SGDLS, CDR2 YYNGEE. The CDR3 spans 14 residues. Germline trimming cut 3 bases from V and 2 bases from J; bases unmatched to any gene: 2. The CDR3 here is CASSASGGPYEQYF. DNA of the CDR3: TGTGCCAGCAGCGCTAGCGGGGGACCCTACGAGCAGTACTTC.

J is TRBJ2-2 and V is TRBV7-7; D may be TRBD2 (5 bases). Germline V gives CDR1 SSHAT, CDR2 FNYEAQ (reference sequence). This CDR3 contains 14 residues. V lost 5 bases to trimming and J lost 7 bases, with 14 bases between them. In nucleotides, the CDR3 is TGTGCCAGCAGCCCGCGGGTTTCGGACGGGGAGCTGTTTTTT. Encoded protein: CASSPRVSDGELFF.

The chain uses TRBV2 and TRBJ2-3; perhaps TRBD1 as D (5 bases). Looked up from germline, CDR1 is SNHLY and CDR2 is FYNNEI. The CDR3 runs to 16 residues. The V end was cut by 7 bases, the J end by 0 bases, with 17 bases between. CDR3 in DNA: TGTGCCAGCACCGACAGCCTACAGACTAGCACAGATACGCAGTATTTT. Translated, it gives CASTDSLQTSTDTQYF.

The chain couples TRBV7-2 to TRBJ2-4; 12 bases match TRBD2. The germline V gene has CDR1 SGHTA and CDR2 FQGNSA. The CDR3 is 16 amino acids. Trimming cost V 11 bases and J 3 bases; bases outside gene matches: 11. CDR3 DNA sequence: TGTGCCGTCAGGGCTAGCGGGGGGGCAGGCAAAAACATTCAGTACTTC. It is translated as CAVRASGGAGKNIQYF.

The rearrangement links TRBV29-1 to TRBJ2-2; D is possibly TRBD1 (5 bases). The CDR3 runs 13 residues. V was shortened by 3 bases and J by 4 bases, with 9 bases between the two germline ends. Germline V gene data show CDR1 as SQVTM and CDR2 as ANQGSEA. Here the CDR3 reads CSVDQGSTGELFF. The DNA for the CDR3 is TGCAGCGTTGATCAGGGAAGCACCGGGGAGCTGTTTTTT.

This rearrangement joins TRBV18 to TRBJ2-6, with D unresolved. The germline gives CDR1 KGHSH, CDR2 LQKENI. CDR3 length equals 14 residues. With 3 bases removed from V and 0 bases from J, the gap between germline ends came to 3 bases. The chain's CDR3 is CASSPSSGANVLTF. DNA of the CDR3: TGTGCCAGCTCACCCAGCTCTGGGGCCAACGTCCTGACTTTC.

The chain has TRBV10-3 and TRBJ2-1, with D maybe TRBD1 (6 bases). This CDR3 region has 13 residues. Deletions cut 0 bases from V and 12 bases from J, with 12 bases between. From germline, CDR1 is ENHRY and CDR2 SYGVKD. CDR3 sequence reads: CAISESGAGGQFF. The CDR3, as DNA: TGTGCCATCAGTGAGTCGGGGGCCGGTGGGCAGTTCTTC.

This CDR3 is CASSQIWPEAFF. The CDR3 nucleotides are TGTGCCAGCAGCCAAATTTGGCCTGAAGCTTTCTTT. This rearrangement joins TRBV14 to TRBJ1-1; D gene ambiguous. The germline CDR1 and CDR2 sequences are SGHDN and FVKESK. The CDR3 totals 12 residues. Trimming took 2 bases from V and 6 from J, leaving 7 bases between them. Variable domain in full (rest from reference TRBV14 and TRBJ1-1): EAGVTQFPSHSVIEKGQTVTLRCDPISGHDNLYWYRRVMGKEIKFLLHFVKESKQDESGMPNNRFLAERTGGTYSTLKVQPAELEDSGVYFCASSQIWPEAFFGQGTRLTVV.

V and J are TRBV7-6 and TRBJ1-3, with 7 bases matching TRBD1. CDR1 is SGHVS, CDR2 FNYEAQ, per germline. J gave up 4 bases and V 5 bases, and 2 bases lay outside the gene matches. CDR3 length: 13 residues. The CDR3 DNA is TGTGCCAGCAGCCAGACAGGGGGAAACACCATATATTTT. This sequence encodes CASSQTGGNTIYF.

The rearrangement uses TRBV12-5 and TRBJ1-1; no definite D call. Deletions cut 8 bases from V and 0 bases from J, with 10 bases between. Germline values: CDR1 LGHNT, CDR2 FRNRAP. This CDR3 region has 13 residues. The CDR3 sequence is CASSSGLNTEAFF. CDR3 in DNA: TGTGCTAGTTCGAGCGGGTTGAACACTGAAGCTTTCTTT.

The chain is built from TRBV2 and TRBJ2-2, with TRBD1 identical over 8 bases. V gave up 4 bases and J gave up 2 bases; unmatched junction bases: 3. This CDR3 is built from 15 residues. The germline V gene has CDR1 SNHLY and CDR2 FYNNEI. CDR3 nucleotides: TGTGCCAGCAGTGGACAGGGGCGAAACACCGGGGAGCTGTTTTTT. It codes for CASSGQGRNTGELFF.

This chain connects TRBV7-9 to TRBJ1-5; 7 bases match TRBD1. V shed 11 bases and J 4 bases; nucleotides not matched to a gene: 2. Germline V gene lookup returns CDR1 SEHNR and CDR2 FQNEAQ (reference sequence). The CDR3 covers 11 residues. CDR3 region: CASGGNQPQHF. CDR3 DNA sequence: TGTGCCTCAGGGGGAAATCAGCCCCAGCATTTT.

The CDR3 here is CASREQGAVEKLFF. The CDR3 DNA reads TGTGCCAGCCGAGAACAGGGTGCCGTTGAAAAACTGTTTTTT. The V call is TRBV18, the J call TRBJ1-4; D possibly corresponds to TRBD1 (6 bases). V was clipped by 8 bases and J by 7 bases, with 17 bases between them. This CDR3 has 14 amino acids. The V gene's germline CDR1 is KGHSH and CDR2 LQKENI.

The chain is built from TRBV27 and TRBJ2-3; 11 bases align to TRBD2. Looked up from germline, CDR1 is MNHEY and CDR2 is SMNVEV (reference sequence). J gave up 7 bases and V 5 bases, and 14 bases lay outside the gene matches. The CDR3 totals 17 residues. This chain's CDR3 is CASSPRILAGVLNTQYF. The CDR3 DNA is TGTGCCAGCAGTCCACGGATACTAGCGGGAGTCTTGAATACGCAGTATTTT.

V usage is TRBV10-1 and J usage is TRBJ1-1; 8 nucleotides line up with TRBD1. The CDR3 is made up of 14 amino acids. Germline V gene data show CDR1 as WNHNN and CDR2 as SYGVQD (reference sequence). Trimming removed 3 bases from V and 3 bases from J; junction bases left unmatched: 3. The CDR3 region is CASSEPTGDTEAFF. DNA for the CDR3: TGCGCCAGCAGTGAACCGACAGGGGACACTGAAGCTTTCTTT.

V usage is TRBV6-6 and J usage is TRBJ1-2; D not resolved. Per germline, CDR1 MNHNY and CDR2 SVGAGI (reference sequence). The CDR3 runs to 14 residues. Trimming shortened V by 6 bases and J by 5 bases, and 16 bases separated the two germline ends. This CDR3 reads CASRPRGSDYGYTF. Written as DNA, the CDR3 is TGTGCCAGCAGACCTCGTGGCAGCGATTATGGCTACACCTTC.

The chain uses TRBV25-1 and TRBJ2-5, with TRBD1 matching over 7 bases. The J segment lost 3 bases and the V segment lost 7 bases, leaving 8 bases of the junction unmatched. Germline lookup yields CDR1 MGHDK and CDR2 SYGVNS. This CDR3 comprises 14 residues. For the CDR3, the DNA is TGTGCCAGCACTCAGACAGGGAATAAAGAGACCCAGTACTTC. The encoded protein is CASTQTGNKETQYF.

The chain couples TRBV2 to TRBJ2-7; D may be TRBD1 (5 bases). In germline, CDR1 is SNHLY, CDR2 FYNNEI. This CDR3 has 14 amino acids. With 7 bases removed from V and 1 base from J, the gap between germline ends came to 14 bases. The CDR3 DNA follows: TGTGCCAGCACCCCCCTGGGGCCTTCCTACGAGCAGTACTTC. It yields the protein CASTPLGPSYEQYF.

The V call is TRBV19, the J call TRBJ2-7; TRBD1 is a possible D gene (5 bases). The CDR3 is 15 residues long. Germline V gene sequence: CDR1 LNHDA, CDR2 SQIVND (reference sequence). The germline V and J ends were trimmed by 4 bases and 5 bases, with 18 bases remaining between them. CDR3 bases: TGTGCCAGTAGTACACTCCCCACACAGGTCCACGAGCAGTACTTC. Translated, it gives CASSTLPTQVHEQYF. Looking up the rest from reference TRBV19 and TRBJ2-7 gives the full variable domain: DGGITQSPKYLFRKEGQNVTLSCEQNLNHDAMYWYRQDPGQGLRLIYYSQIVNDFQKGDIAEGYSVSREKKESFPLTVTSAQKNPTAFYLCASSTLPTQVHEQYFGPGTRLTVT.